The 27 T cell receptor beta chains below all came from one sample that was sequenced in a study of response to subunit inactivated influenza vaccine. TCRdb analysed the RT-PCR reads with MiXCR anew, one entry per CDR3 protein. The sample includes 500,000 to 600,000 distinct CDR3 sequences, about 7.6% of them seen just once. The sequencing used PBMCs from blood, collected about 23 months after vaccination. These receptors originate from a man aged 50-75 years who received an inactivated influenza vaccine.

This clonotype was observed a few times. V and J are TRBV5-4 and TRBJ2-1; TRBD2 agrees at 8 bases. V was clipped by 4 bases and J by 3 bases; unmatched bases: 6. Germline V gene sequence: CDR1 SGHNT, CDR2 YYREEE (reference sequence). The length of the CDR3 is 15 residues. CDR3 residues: CASSKSGGLYNEQFF. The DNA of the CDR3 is TGTGCCAGCAGCAAAAGCGGGGGACTCTACAATGAGCAGTTCTTC. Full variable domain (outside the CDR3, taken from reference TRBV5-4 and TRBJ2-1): ETGVTQSPTHLIKTRGQQVTLRCSSQSGHNTVSWYQQALGQGPQFIFQYYREEENGRGNFPPRFSGLQFPNYSSELNVNALELDDSALYLCASSKSGGLYNEQFFGPGTRLTVL.

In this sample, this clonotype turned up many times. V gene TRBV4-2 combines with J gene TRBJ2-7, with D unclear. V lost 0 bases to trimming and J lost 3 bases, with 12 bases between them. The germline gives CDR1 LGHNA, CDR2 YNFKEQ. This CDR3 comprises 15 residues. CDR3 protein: CASSQDFDGYYEQYF. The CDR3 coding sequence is TGTGCCAGCAGCCAAGATTTTGACGGCTACTACGAGCAGTACTTC.

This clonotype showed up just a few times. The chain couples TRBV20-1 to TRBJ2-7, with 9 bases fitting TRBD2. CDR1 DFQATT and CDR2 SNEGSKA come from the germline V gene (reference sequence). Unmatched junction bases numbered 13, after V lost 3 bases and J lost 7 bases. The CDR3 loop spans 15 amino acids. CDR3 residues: CSASIFPSGKGEQYF. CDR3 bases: TGCAGTGCTAGCATCTTCCCTAGCGGGAAGGGAGAGCAGTACTTC.

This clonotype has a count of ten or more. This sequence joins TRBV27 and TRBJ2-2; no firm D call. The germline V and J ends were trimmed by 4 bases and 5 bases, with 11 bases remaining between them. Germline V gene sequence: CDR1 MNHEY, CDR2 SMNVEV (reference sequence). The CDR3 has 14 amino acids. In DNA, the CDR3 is TGTGCCAGCAGTTCAAATCGGCGGACCGGGGAGCTGTTTTTT. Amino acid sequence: CASSSNRRTGELFF.

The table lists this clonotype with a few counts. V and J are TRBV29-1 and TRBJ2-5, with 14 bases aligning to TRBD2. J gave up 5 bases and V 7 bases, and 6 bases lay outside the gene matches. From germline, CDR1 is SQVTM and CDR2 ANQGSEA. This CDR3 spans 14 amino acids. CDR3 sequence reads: CSARGTSGSETQYF. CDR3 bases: TGCAGCGCCCGAGGGACTAGCGGGAGTGAGACCCAGTACTTC.

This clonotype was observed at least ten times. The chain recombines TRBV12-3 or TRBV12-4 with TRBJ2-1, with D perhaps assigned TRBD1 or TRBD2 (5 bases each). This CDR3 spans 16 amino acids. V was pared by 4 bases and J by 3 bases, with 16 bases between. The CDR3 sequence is CASSYRDASDYNEQFF. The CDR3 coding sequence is TGTGCCAGCAGTTATCGGGACGCCTCTGACTACAATGAGCAGTTCTTC.

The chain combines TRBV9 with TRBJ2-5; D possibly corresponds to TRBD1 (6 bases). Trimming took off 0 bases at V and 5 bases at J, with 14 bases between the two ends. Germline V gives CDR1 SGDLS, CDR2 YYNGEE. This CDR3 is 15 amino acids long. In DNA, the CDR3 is TGTGCCAGCAGCGTAGGGGACATGGTTGTGGAGACCCAGTACTTC. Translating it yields CASSVGDMVVETQYF.

The CDR3 loop reads CASSLYIASGQGALNTEAFF. CDR3 bases: TGCGCCAGCAGCCTATACATCGCCTCGGGACAGGGGGCCCTGAACACTGAAGCTTTCTTT. The rearrangement joins TRBV5-1 to TRBJ1-1; 12 nucleotides line up with TRBD1. J lost 0 bases, V lost 4 bases, and 16 bases had no gene match. This CDR3 region has 20 residues. Germline CDR1 SGHRS, CDR2 YFSETQ.

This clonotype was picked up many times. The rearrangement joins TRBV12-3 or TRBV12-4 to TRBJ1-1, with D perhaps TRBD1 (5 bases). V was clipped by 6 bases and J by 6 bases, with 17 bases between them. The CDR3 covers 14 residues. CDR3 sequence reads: CASRGDRVSAEAFF. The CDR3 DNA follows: TGTGCCAGCAGAGGGGACCGGGTCAGTGCTGAAGCTTTCTTT.

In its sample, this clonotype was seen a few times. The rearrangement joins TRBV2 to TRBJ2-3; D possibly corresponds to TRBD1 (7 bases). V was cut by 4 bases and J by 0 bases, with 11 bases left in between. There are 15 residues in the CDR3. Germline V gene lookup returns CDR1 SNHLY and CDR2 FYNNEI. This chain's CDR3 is CASSGGTESTDTQYF. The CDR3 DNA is TGTGCCAGCAGTGGCGGGACAGAGAGCACAGATACGCAGTATTTT.

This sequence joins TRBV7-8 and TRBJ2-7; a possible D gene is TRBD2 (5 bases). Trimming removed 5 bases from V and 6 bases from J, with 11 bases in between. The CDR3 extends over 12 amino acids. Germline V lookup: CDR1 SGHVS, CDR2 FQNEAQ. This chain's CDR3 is CASSVSRGEQYF. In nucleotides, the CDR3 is TGTGCCAGCAGCGTTAGCCGGGGCGAGCAGTACTTC.

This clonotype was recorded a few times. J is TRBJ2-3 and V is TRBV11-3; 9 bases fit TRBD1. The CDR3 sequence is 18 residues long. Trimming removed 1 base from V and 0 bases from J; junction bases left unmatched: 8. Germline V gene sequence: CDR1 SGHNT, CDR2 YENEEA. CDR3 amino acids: CASSLGGQGTGSTDTQYF. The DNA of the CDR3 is TGTGCCAGCAGCTTAGGGGGACAGGGTACGGGGAGCACAGATACGCAGTATTTT.

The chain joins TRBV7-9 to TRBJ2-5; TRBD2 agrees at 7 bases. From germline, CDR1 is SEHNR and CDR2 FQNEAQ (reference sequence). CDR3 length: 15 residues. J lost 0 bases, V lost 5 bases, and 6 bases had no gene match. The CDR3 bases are TGTGCCAGCAGCCGGGGGGATTATAACCAAGAGACCCAGTACTTC. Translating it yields CASSRGDYNQETQYF. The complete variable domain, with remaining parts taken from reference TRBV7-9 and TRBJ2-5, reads DTGVSQNPRHKITKRGQNVTFRCDPISEHNRLYWYRQTLGQGPEFLTYFQNEAQLEKSRLLSDRFSAERPKGSFSTLEIQRTEQGDSAMYLCASSRGDYNQETQYFGPGTRLLVL.

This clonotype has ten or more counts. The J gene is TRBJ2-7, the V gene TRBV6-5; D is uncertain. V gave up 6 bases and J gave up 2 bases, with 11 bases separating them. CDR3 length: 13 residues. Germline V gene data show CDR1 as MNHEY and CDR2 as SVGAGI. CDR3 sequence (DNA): TGTGCCAGCAGCTACCAACCTACCTACGAGCAGTACTTC. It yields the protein CASSYQPTYEQYF.

The CDR3, as DNA: TGTGCCAGCCGTCGGACATCCGCGAGAACCGGGGAGCTGTTTTTT. Its protein is CASRRTSARTGELFF. The chain carries TRBV6-1 and TRBJ2-2, with a possible D match to TRBD1 (5 bases). The CDR3 contains 15 residues. In germline, CDR1 is MNHNS, CDR2 SASEGT. Trimming stripped 8 bases from V and 5 bases from J, with 18 bases between.

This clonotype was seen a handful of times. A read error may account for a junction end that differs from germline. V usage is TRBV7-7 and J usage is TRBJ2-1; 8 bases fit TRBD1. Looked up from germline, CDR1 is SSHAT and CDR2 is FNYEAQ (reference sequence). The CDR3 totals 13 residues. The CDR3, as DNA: TGTGCTAGCAGCTCCCAGGGGGCTGGTGAGCAGTTCTTC. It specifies CASSSQGAGEQFF.

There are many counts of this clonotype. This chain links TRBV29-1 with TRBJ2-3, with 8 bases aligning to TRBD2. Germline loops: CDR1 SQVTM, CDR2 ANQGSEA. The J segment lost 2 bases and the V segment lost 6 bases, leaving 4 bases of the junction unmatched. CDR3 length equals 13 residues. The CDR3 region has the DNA TGCAGCGTATTTAGCGGGGACACAGATACGCAGTATTTT. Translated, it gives CSVFSGDTDTQYF.

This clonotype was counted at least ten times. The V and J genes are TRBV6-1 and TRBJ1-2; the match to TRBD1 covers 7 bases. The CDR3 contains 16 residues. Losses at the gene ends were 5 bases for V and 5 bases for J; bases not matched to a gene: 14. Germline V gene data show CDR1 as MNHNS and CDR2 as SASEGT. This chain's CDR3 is CASSSATGTARYGYTF. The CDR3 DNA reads TGTGCCAGCAGTAGCGCGACAGGGACCGCTCGGTATGGCTACACCTTC.

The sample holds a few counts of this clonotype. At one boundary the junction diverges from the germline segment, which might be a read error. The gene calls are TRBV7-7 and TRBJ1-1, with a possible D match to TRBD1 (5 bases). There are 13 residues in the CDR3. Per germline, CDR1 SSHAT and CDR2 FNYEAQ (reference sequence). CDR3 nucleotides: TGTGCTAGCAGCTCCGTTTCAAGGGGCTGGGCTTTCTTT. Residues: CASSSVSRGWAFF.

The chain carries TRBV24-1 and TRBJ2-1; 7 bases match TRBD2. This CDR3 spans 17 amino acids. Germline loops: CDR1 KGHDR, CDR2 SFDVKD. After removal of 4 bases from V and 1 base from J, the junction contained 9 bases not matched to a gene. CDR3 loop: CATSETGLVRSYNEQFF. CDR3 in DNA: TGTGCCACCAGTGAAACCGGACTAGTTAGGTCCTACAATGAGCAGTTCTTC.

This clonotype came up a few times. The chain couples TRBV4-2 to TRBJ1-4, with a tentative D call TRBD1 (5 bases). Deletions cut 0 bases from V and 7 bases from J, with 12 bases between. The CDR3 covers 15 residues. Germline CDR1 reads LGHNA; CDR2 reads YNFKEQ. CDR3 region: CASSQEGRGTEKLFF. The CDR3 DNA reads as TGTGCCAGCAGCCAAGAGGGCCGAGGGACTGAAAAACTGTTTTTT.

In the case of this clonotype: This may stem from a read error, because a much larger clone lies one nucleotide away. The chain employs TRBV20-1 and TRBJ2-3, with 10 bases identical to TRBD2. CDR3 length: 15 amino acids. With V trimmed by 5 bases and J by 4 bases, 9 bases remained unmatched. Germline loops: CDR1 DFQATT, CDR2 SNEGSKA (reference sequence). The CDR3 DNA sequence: TGCAGTGCTGGACTTCCTAGCGGGGGACCAGATACGCAGTATTTT. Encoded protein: CSAGLPSGGPDTQYF.

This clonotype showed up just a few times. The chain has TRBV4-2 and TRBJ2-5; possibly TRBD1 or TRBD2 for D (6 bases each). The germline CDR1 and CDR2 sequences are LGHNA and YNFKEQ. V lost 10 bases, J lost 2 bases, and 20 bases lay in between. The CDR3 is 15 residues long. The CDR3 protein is CATGQGTGAQETQYF. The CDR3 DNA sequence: TGTGCCACGGGCCAGGGGACGGGGGCACAAGAGACCCAGTACTTC.

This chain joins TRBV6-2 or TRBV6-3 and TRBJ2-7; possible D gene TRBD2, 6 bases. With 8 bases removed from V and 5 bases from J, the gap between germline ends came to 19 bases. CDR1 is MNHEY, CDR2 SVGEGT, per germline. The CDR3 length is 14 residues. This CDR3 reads CASLDGGGSNEQYF. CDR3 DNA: TGTGCCAGCCTCGACGGAGGAGGGTCCAACGAGCAGTACTTC.

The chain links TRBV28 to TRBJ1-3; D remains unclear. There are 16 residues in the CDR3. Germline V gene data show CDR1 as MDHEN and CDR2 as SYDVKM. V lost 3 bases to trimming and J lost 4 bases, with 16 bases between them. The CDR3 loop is CASSFPVPGGGNTIYF. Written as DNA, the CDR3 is TGTGCCAGCAGTTTTCCAGTGCCTGGAGGAGGAAACACCATATATTTT.

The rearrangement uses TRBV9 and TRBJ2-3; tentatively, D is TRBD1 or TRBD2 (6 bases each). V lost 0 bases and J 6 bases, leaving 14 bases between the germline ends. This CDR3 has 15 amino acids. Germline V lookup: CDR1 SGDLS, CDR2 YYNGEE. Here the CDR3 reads CASSVGRRGLDTQYF. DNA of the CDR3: TGTGCCAGCAGCGTAGGTCGACGGGGGCTGGATACGCAGTATTTT.

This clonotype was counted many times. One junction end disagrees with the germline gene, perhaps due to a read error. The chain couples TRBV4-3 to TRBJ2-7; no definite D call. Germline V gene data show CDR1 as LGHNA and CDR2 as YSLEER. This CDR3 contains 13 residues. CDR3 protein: CASSQGRSYEQYF. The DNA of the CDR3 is TGTGCCAGCAGCCAAGGCCGGAGCTACGAGCAGTACTTC.